The next 19 T cell receptor beta chains were all read from a single sample in a study of blood T cell repertoires in COVID-19. Assay used: immunoSEQ multiplex PCR; TCRdb lists only in-frame clones, some missing. The table has roughly 140,000 clones, approximately 84% seen once. Sequenced material: peripheral blood. Source of these receptors: a woman aged 55-75 years with COVID-19, enrolled during active disease.

This clone was seen a handful of times. This chain connects TRBV5-1 to TRBJ1-5, with D hard to call. The germline V gene has CDR1 SGHRS and CDR2 YFSETQ. CDR3 size: 14 residues. V was pared by 0 bases and J by 3 bases, with 7 bases between. This chain's CDR3 is CASSLGGNNQPQHF. CDR3 sequence (DNA): TGCGCCAGCAGCTTGGGAGGGAACAATCAGCCCCAGCATTTT.

This clone was detected once. V usage is TRBV7-9 and J usage is TRBJ1-2, with 9 bases lining up with TRBD1. The CDR3 has 15 residues. Germline-derived CDR1 and CDR2 are SEHNR and FQNEAQ (reference sequence). V lost 5 bases, J lost 3 bases, and 7 bases stayed unmatched. The CDR3 DNA sequence: TGTGCCAGCAGCACTACACAGGGGGCCGACTATGGCTACACCTTC. Residues: CASSTTQGADYGYTF.

CDR3 nucleotides: TGTGCCAGCAGTCCAGGGGGTTATAGCAATCAGCCCCAGCATTTT. It codes for CASSPGGYSNQPQHF. The chain has TRBV6-5 and TRBJ1-5; 7 bases agree with TRBD1. Germline-derived CDR1 and CDR2 are MNHEY and SVGAGI. This CDR3 has 15 amino acids. The ends lost 5 bases at V and 0 bases at J; junction bases unmatched: 4.

The chain links TRBV27 to TRBJ1-5; 7 nucleotides align to TRBD1. The V and J ends lost 5 bases and 7 bases, in that order; junction bases with no gene match: 5. The CDR3 totals 13 residues. The germline V gene has CDR1 MNHEY and CDR2 SMNVEV (reference sequence). The CDR3 nucleotides read TGTGCCAGCAGTGCCCCAGGGGGACAGCCCCAGCATTTT. It encodes CASSAPGGQPQHF.

V gene TRBV5-1 combines with J gene TRBJ2-7; D gene ambiguous. Trimming took 0 bases from V and 3 from J, leaving 7 bases between them. The CDR3 totals 13 residues. From germline, CDR1 is SGHRS and CDR2 YFSETQ. The CDR3 is CASSLGVRYEQYF. Written as DNA, the CDR3 is TGCGCCAGCAGCTTGGGCGTACGCTACGAGCAGTACTTC.

This clone was counted a few times. The chain joins TRBV10-2 to TRBJ1-4, with 8 positions matching TRBD1. V lost 5 bases to trimming and J lost 4 bases; unmatched junction nucleotides: 9. The CDR3 runs 16 residues. The germline gives CDR1 WSHSY, CDR2 SAAADI. The CDR3, as DNA: TGCGCCAGCAGTAAAAAGGGGACAGGCGATAATGAAAAACTGTTTTTT. This encodes CASSKKGTGDNEKLFF.

This sequence joins TRBV14 and TRBJ2-5, with TRBD2 matching over 9 bases. Per germline, CDR1 SGHDN and CDR2 FVKESK. After removal of 5 bases from V and 4 bases from J, the junction contained 8 bases not matched to a gene. The CDR3 totals 15 residues. CDR3 loop: CASSLRSGLAETQYF. The CDR3, as DNA: TGTGCCAGCAGCTTAAGGTCGGGACTAGCAGAGACCCAGTACTTC.

The V call is TRBV19, the J call TRBJ1-1, with a possible D match to TRBD1 (6 bases). The ends were cut back, 3 bases at V and 4 bases at J, with 12 bases in the middle. CDR1 and CDR2 (germline): LNHDA, SQIVND (reference sequence). CDR3 size: 14 residues. The CDR3 here is CASSMSPGVTEAFF. CDR3 in DNA: TGTGCCAGTAGTATGTCCCCAGGGGTCACTGAAGCTTTCTTT.

The chain recombines TRBV6-5 with TRBJ2-1, with a possible D match to TRBD1 (6 bases). This CDR3 comprises 12 residues. Germline-derived CDR1 and CDR2 are MNHEY and SVGAGI. Trimming removed 1 base at V and 8 bases at J, with 6 bases between. CDR3 amino acids: CASSYYRDEQFF. CDR3 DNA sequence: TGTGCCAGCAGTTACTACAGGGATGAGCAGTTCTTC.

The chain links TRBV5-1 to TRBJ1-5; 7 bases fit TRBD1. There are 15 residues in the CDR3. Per the germline V gene, CDR1 is SGHRS and CDR2 is YFSETQ. Trimming took 4 bases from V and 0 from J; bases not matched to a gene: 4. The CDR3 DNA is TGCGCCAGCAGCCCGCAGGGGGATAGCAATCAGCCCCAGCATTTT. This gives the protein CASSPQGDSNQPQHF.

A few counts support this clone. The chain carries TRBV6-6 and TRBJ2-2, with 7 bases fitting TRBD2. The V segment lost 6 bases and the J segment 5 bases; nucleotides outside the gene matches: 9. This CDR3 spans 15 amino acids. CDR1 is MNHNY and CDR2 is SVGAGI in the germline V gene (reference sequence). CDR3 protein: CASSLTAGGTGELFF. In nucleotides, the CDR3 is TGTGCCAGCAGCCTAACAGCCGGGGGGACCGGGGAGCTGTTTTTT.

The V and J genes are TRBV19 and TRBJ1-1, with D maybe TRBD1 (6 bases). V lost 4 bases and J 1 base, leaving 10 bases between the germline ends. The CDR3 consists of 14 residues. The V gene's germline CDR1 is LNHDA and CDR2 SQIVND (reference sequence). The CDR3 loop reads CASSNGQRNTEAFF. In DNA form, the CDR3 reads TGTGCCAGTAGTAACGGACAGCGGAACACTGAAGCTTTCTTT.

The V and J genes are TRBV19 and TRBJ1-6; D perhaps matches TRBD1 (6 bases). Germline-derived CDR1 and CDR2 are LNHDA and SQIVND (reference sequence). V was shortened by 3 bases and J by 6 bases, with 18 bases between the two germline ends. This CDR3 contains 17 residues. The CDR3 nucleotides are TGTGCCAGTAGTATGCTGGGCGGAGACAGGCGTAATTCACCCCTCCACTTT. Translating gives CASSMLGGDRRNSPLHF. Complete variable domain (other parts from reference TRBV19 and TRBJ1-6): DGGITQSPKYLFRKEGQNVTLSCEQNLNHDAMYWYRQDPGQGLRLIYYSQIVNDFQKGDIAEGYSVSREKKESFPLTVTSAQKNPTAFYLCASSMLGGDRRNSPLHFGNGTRLTVT.

V is TRBV19 and J is TRBJ2-7, with D maybe TRBD2 (5 bases). This CDR3 region has 13 residues. Trimming stripped 4 bases from V and 1 base from J, with 8 bases between. Germline V lookup: CDR1 LNHDA, CDR2 SQIVND (reference sequence). The CDR3: CASSRTASYEQYF. CDR3 nucleotides: TGTGCCAGTAGTAGGACTGCGTCCTACGAGCAGTACTTC. The full variable domain, in which reference TRBV19 and TRBJ2-7 provide the parts outside the CDR3, is DGGITQSPKYLFRKEGQNVTLSCEQNLNHDAMYWYRQDPGQGLRLIYYSQIVNDFQKGDIAEGYSVSREKKESFPLTVTSAQKNPTAFYLCASSRTASYEQYFGPGTRLTVT.

The V call is TRBV2, the J call TRBJ1-2; D remains unclear. The V and J ends lost 3 bases and 1 base respectively, with 9 bases between them. In germline, CDR1 is SNHLY, CDR2 FYNNEI. This CDR3 contains 14 residues. CDR3 DNA: TGTGCCAGCAGTGAGGGCAGCCTTAACTATGGCTACACCTTC. This sequence encodes CASSEGSLNYGYTF.

V is TRBV5-1 and J is TRBJ2-1, with TRBD1 identical over 8 bases. Germline V gene data show CDR1 as SGHRS and CDR2 as YFSETQ. V shed 4 bases and J 2 bases; nucleotides not matched to a gene: 11. CDR3 length: 17 amino acids. The CDR3 protein is CASSPRTGPNPYNEQFF. CDR3 nucleotide sequence: TGCGCCAGCAGCCCTAGGACAGGGCCTAATCCCTACAATGAGCAGTTCTTC.

This chain's CDR3 is CAISESTSHGYTF. The CDR3 region has the DNA TGTGCCATCAGTGAGTCGACAAGCCATGGCTACACCTTC. This chain uses TRBV10-3 with TRBJ1-2; D remains ambiguous. Between the trimmed V and J ends, which lost 0 bases and 6 bases, there was a span of 8 bases. CDR3 size: 13 residues. Germline V gene data show CDR1 as ENHRY and CDR2 as SYGVKD.

The chain has TRBV6-5 and TRBJ2-3; TRBD2 matches at 12 bases. With 10 bases clipped from V and 4 bases from J, the junction kept 9 bases outside the gene matches. Germline V gene lookup returns CDR1 MNHEY and CDR2 SVGAGI. The CDR3 length is 15 residues. The CDR3 DNA follows: TGTGCCACCACCGGGACTAGCGGGTACGCAGATACGCAGTATTTT. Translation: CATTGTSGYADTQYF.

This chain joins TRBV11-3 and TRBJ1-3; 8 bases are shared with TRBD1. This CDR3 comprises 19 residues. Losses at the gene ends were 6 bases for V and 0 bases for J; bases not matched to a gene: 16. From germline, CDR1 is SGHNT and CDR2 YENEEA. CDR3: CASSRGQGLINLSGNTIYF. In DNA form, the CDR3 reads TGTGCCAGCAGTCGAGGACAGGGCCTCATAAACCTCTCTGGAAACACCATATATTTT.